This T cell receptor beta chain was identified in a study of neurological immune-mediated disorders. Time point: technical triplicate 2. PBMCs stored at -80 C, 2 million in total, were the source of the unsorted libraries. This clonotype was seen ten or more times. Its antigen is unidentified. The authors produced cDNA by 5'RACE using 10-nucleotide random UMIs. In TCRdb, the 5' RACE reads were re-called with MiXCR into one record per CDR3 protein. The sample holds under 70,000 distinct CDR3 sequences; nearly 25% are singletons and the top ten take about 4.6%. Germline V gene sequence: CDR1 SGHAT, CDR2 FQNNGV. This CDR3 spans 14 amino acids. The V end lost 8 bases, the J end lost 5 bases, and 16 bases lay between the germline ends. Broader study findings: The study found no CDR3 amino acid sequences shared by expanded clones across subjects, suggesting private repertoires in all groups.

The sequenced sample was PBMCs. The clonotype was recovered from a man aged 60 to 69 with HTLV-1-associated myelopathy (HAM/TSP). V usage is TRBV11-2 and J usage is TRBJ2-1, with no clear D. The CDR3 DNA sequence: TGTGCCAGCCACTTAAGCGTGTCCCACAATGAGCAGTTCTTC. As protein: CASHLSVSHNEQFF.